The 3 T cell receptor beta chains reported below all come from one sample, sequenced in a study of cytomegalovirus exposure and HLA in healthy donors. This PCR relied on a set of 60 Vbeta primers and 13 Jbeta primers. TCRdb's table, derived via immunoSEQ multiplex PCR, lists solely in-frame clones and lacks some. This table holds approximately 140,000 clones, around 80% found once. Sequencing was carried out using PBMCs. These receptor sequences come from a male donor in good health and CMV-seronegative.

This clone has only a few counts. This chain joins TRBV28 and TRBJ1-4; D remains unclear. This CDR3 contains 13 residues. Germline CDR1 MDHEN, CDR2 SYDVKM. V lost 6 bases to trimming and J lost 5 bases, with 10 bases between them. CDR3 sequence reads: CASSSDGNEKLFF. In nucleotides, the CDR3 is TGTGCCAGCAGCTCTGACGGGAATGAAAAACTGTTTTTT.

This chain links TRBV6-1 with TRBJ1-2; the D gene is possibly TRBD1 (6 bases). CDR3 length equals 12 residues. With 5 bases removed from V and 6 bases from J, the gap between germline ends came to 10 bases. CDR1 and CDR2 (germline): MNHNS, SASEGT. CDR3 loop: CASSSQGHGYTF. The CDR3 region has the DNA TGTGCCAGCAGTTCACAGGGTCATGGCTACACCTTC.

This clone occurred a few times. This chain uses TRBV5-8 with TRBJ2-7, with TRBD1 identical over 9 bases. The germline V gene has CDR1 SGHTS and CDR2 YDEGEE. With 4 bases clipped from V and 6 bases from J, the junction kept 8 bases outside the gene matches. The CDR3 extends over 14 amino acids. CDR3 coding DNA: TGTGCCAGCAGCCATACCGGGACAGGGAGCGAGCAGTACTTC. Translating it yields CASSHTGTGSEQYF.